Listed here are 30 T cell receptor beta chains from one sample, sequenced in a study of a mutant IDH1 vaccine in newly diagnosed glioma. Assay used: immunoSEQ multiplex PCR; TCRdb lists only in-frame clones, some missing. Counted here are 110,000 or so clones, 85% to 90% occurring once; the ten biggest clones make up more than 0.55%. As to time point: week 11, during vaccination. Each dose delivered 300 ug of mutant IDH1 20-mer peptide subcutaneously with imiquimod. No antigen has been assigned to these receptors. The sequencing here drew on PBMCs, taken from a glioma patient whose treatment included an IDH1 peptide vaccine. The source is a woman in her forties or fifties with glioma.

Here the CDR3 reads CASTRGDRPSYEQYF. The CDR3 nucleotides are TGTGCCAGCACCCGGGGGGACAGGCCCTCCTACGAGCAGTACTTC. The chain employs TRBV9 and TRBJ2-7, with a possible D match to TRBD1 (8 bases). Germline CDR1 is SGDLS and CDR2 is YYNGEE. The CDR3 spans 15 residues. Trimming left V 6 bases short and J 0 bases short, with 16 bases between.

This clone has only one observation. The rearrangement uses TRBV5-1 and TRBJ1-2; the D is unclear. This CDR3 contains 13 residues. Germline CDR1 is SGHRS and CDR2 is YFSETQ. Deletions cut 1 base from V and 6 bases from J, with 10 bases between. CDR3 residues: CASSLQRTNGYTF. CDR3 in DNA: TGCGCCAGCAGCTTGCAAAGGACGAATGGCTACACCTTC.

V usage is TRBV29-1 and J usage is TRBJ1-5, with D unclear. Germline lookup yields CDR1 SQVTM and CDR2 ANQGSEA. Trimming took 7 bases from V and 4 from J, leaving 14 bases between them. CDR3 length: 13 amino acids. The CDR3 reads CSAKGSANQPQHF. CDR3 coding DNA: TGCAGCGCAAAAGGTTCCGCGAATCAGCCCCAGCATTTT.

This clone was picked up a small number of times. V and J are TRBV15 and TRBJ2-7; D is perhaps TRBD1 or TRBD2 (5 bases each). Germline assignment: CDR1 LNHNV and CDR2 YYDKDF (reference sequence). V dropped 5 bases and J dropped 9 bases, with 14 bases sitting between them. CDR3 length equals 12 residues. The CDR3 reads CATSPGDLGQYF. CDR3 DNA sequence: TGTGCCACCAGCCCTGGGGACCTCGGGCAGTACTTC.

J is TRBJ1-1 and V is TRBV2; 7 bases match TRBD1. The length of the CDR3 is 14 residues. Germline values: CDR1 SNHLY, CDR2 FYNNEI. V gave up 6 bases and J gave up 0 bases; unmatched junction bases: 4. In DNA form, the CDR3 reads TGTGCCAGCAGCCGACAGGGAATGAACACTGAAGCTTTCTTT. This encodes CASSRQGMNTEAFF.

This chain's CDR3 is CASSLALEGMFYGYTF. CDR3 DNA: TGTGCCAGCAGCTTAGCGTTAGAGGGGATGTTCTATGGCTACACCTTC. The chain is built from TRBV7-2 and TRBJ1-2, with D possibly TRBD1 on 5 matching bases. V lost 0 bases, J lost 4 bases, and 15 bases lay in between. The CDR3 covers 16 residues. Germline assignment: CDR1 SGHTA and CDR2 FQGNSA.

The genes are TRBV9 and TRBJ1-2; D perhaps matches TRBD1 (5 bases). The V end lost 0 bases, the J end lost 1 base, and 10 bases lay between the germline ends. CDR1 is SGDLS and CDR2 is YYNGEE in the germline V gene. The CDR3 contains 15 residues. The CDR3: CASSVVGESNYGYTF. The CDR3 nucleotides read TGTGCCAGCAGCGTAGTAGGGGAAAGTAACTATGGCTACACCTTC.

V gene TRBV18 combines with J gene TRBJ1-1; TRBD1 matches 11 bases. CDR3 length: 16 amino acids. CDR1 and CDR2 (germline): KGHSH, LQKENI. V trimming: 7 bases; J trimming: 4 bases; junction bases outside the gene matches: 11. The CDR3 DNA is TGTGCCAGCTTAACCGGACAGGGGGCGCTTGGCACTGAAGCTTTCTTT. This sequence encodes CASLTGQGALGTEAFF. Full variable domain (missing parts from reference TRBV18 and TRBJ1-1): NAGVMQNPRHLVRRRGQEARLRCSPMKGHSHVYWYRQLPEEGLKFMVYLQKENIIDESGMPKERFSAEFPKEGPSILRIQQVVRGDSAAYFCASLTGQGALGTEAFFGQGTRLTVV.

The CDR3 DNA sequence: TGTGCCTGGAGTGATCAGGGGTATACGCAGTATTTT. It is translated as CAWSDQGYTQYF. The chain combines TRBV30 with TRBJ2-3; TRBD1 is a possible D gene (6 bases). The CDR3 consists of 12 residues. CDR1 GTSNPN and CDR2 SVGIG come from the germline V gene (reference sequence). Trimming took 1 base from V and 7 from J, leaving 9 bases between them.

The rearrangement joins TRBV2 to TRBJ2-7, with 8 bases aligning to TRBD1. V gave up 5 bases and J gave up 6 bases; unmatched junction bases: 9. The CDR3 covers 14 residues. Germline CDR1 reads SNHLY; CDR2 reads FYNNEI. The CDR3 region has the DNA TGTGCCAGCAGTTCCCTCCAGGGGGCGAGCGAGCAGTACTTC. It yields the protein CASSSLQGASEQYF.

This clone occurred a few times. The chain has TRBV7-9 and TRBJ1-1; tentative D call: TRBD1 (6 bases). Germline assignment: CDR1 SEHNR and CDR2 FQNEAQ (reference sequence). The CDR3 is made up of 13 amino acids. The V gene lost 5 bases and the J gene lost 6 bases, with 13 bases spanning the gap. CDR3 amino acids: CASSPRTVAEAFF. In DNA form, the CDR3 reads TGTGCCAGCAGCCCCCGGACAGTCGCTGAAGCTTTCTTT. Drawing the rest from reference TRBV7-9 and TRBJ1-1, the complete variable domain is DTGVSQNPRHKITKRGQNVTFRCDPISEHNRLYWYRQTLGQGPEFLTYFQNEAQLEKSRLLSDRFSAERPKGSFSTLEIQRTEQGDSAMYLCASSPRTVAEAFFGQGTRLTVV.

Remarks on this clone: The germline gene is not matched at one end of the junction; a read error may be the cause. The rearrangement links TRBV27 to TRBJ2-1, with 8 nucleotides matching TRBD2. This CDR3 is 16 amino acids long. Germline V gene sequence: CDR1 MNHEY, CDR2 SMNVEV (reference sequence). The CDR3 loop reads CASSSIPPLEREKMVF. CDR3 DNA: TGTGCCAGCAGTTCAATTCCCCCTTTGGAGCGGGAGAAGATGGTCTTC.

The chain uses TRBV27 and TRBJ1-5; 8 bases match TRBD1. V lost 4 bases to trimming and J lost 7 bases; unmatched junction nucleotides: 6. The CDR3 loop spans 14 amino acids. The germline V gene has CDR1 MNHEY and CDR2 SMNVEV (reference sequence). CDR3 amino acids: CASSSQGARQPQHF. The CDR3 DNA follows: TGTGCCAGCAGTTCTCAGGGGGCCCGGCAGCCCCAGCATTTT.

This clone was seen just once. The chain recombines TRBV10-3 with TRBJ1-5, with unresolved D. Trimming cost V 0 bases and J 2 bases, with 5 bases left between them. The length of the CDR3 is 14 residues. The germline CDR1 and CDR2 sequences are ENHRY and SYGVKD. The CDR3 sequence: CAISESSRNQPQHF. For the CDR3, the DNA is TGTGCCATCAGTGAGTCCTCACGCAATCAGCCCCAGCATTTT.

This CDR3 reads CASSHPPDTGELFF. The DNA for the CDR3 is TGTGCCAGCAGCCACCCCCCGGACACCGGGGAGCTGTTTTTT. The rearrangement joins TRBV5-4 to TRBJ2-2; D is undetermined. Germline CDR1 is SGHNT and CDR2 is YYREEE (reference sequence). The CDR3 is made up of 14 amino acids. Trimming removed 4 bases from V and 3 bases from J, with 10 bases in between.

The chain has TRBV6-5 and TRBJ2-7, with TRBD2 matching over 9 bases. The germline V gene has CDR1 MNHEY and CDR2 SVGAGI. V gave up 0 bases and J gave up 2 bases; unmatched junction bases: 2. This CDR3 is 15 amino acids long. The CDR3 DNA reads TGTGCCAGCAGTTACTCGCTAGCGGGGACCTACGAGCAGTACTTC. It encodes CASSYSLAGTYEQYF.

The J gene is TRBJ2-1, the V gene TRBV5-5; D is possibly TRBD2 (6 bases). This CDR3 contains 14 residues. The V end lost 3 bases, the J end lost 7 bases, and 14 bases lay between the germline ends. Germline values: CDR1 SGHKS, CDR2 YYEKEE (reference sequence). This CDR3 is CASSWRDRGNEQFF. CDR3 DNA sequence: TGTGCCAGCAGCTGGAGGGACCGAGGGAATGAGCAGTTCTTC.

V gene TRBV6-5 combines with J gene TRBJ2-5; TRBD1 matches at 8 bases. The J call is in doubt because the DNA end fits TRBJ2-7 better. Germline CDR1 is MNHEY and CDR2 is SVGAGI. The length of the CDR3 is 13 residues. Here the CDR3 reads CASRNKGTGEQYF. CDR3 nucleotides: TGTGCCAGCAGAAATAAAGGGACAGGCGAGCAGTACTTC.

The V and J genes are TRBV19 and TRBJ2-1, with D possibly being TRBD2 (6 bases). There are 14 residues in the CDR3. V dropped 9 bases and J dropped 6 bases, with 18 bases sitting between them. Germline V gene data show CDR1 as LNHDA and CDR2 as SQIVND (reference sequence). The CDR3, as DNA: TGTGCCAGCATTAGCGGCAGAGGTGGCAATGAGCAGTTCTTC. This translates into CASISGRGGNEQFF. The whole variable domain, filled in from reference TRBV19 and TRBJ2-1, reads DGGITQSPKYLFRKEGQNVTLSCEQNLNHDAMYWYRQDPGQGLRLIYYSQIVNDFQKGDIAEGYSVSREKKESFPLTVTSAQKNPTAFYLCASISGRGGNEQFFGPGTRLTVL.

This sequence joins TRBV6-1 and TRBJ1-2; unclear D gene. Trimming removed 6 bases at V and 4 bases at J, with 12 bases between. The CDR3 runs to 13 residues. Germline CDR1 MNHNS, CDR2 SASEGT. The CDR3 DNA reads TGTGCCAGCAGAGCGACTACGGCCTATGGCTACACCTTC. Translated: CASRATTAYGYTF.

The chain's CDR3 is CARGRENSYEQYF. The CDR3 bases are TGTGCCCGCGGGCGGGAAAACTCCTACGAGCAGTACTTC. The J gene is TRBJ2-5, the V gene TRBV30; TRBD2 might be the D (6 bases). The assigned J gene may be wrong: the sequence end matches TRBJ2-7 better. This CDR3 has 13 amino acids. CDR1 GTSNPN and CDR2 SVGIG come from the germline V gene (reference sequence).

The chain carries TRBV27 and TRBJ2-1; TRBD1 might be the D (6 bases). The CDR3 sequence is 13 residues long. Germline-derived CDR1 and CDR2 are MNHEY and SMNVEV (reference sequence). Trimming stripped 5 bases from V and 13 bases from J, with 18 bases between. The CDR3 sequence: CASSGVGGGRQFF. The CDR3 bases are TGTGCCAGCAGTGGGGTTGGGGGCGGGCGTCAGTTCTTC.

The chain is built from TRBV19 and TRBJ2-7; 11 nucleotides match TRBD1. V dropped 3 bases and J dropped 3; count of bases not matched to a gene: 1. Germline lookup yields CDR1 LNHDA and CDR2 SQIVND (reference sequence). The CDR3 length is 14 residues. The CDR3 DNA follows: TGTGCCAGTAGTATGGGGACAGGGGGCTACGAGCAGTACTTC. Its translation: CASSMGTGGYEQYF.

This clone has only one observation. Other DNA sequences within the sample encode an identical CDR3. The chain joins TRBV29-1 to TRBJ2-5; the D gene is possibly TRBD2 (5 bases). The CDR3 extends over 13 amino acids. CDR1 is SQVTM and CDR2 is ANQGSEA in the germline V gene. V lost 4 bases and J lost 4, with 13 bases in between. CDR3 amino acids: CSVVRGRGETQYF. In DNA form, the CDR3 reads TGCAGCGTTGTGCGTGGGAGAGGAGAGACCCAGTACTTC.

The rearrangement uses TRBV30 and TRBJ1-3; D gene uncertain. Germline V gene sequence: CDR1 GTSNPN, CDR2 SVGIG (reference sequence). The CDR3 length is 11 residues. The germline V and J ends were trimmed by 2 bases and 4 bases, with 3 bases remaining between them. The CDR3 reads CAWSLGNTIYF. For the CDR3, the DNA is TGTGCCTGGAGTTTGGGAAACACCATATATTTT.

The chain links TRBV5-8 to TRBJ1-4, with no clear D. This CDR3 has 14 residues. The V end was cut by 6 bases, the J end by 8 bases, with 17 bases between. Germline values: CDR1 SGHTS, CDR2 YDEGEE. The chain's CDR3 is CASTLAGPEEKLFF. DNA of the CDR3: TGTGCCAGCACCCTAGCAGGTCCGGAAGAAAAACTGTTTTTT.

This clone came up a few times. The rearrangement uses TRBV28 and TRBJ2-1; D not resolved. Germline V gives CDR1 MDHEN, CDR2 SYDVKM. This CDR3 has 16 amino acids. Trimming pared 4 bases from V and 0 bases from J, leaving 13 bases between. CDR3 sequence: CASSSSAVFSYNEQFF. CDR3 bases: TGTGCCAGCAGTTCGAGTGCCGTATTCTCCTACAATGAGCAGTTCTTC.

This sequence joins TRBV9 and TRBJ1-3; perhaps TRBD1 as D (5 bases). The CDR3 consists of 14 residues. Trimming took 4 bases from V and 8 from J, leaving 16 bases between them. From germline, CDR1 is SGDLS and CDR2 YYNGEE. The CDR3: CASSPRDGDHTIYF. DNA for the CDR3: TGTGCCAGCAGCCCGCGGGACGGTGATCACACCATATATTTT.

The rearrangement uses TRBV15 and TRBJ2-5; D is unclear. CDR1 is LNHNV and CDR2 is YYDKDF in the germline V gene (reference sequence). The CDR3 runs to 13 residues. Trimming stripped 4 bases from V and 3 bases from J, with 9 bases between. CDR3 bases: TGTGCCACCAGCATCCCCAATGAAGAGACCCAGTACTTC. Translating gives CATSIPNEETQYF.

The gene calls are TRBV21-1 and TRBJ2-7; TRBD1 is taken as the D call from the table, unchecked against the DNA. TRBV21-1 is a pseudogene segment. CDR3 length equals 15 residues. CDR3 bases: TGTGCCAGCACCCCGGGTTCAGGGGCAGGCTACGAGCAGTACTTC. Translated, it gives CASTPGSGAGYEQYF.